The 21 T cell receptor beta chains below were found in one sample sequenced in a study of T cell changes during pregnancy in multiple sclerosis. TCRdb's copy holds only in-frame clones and misses some; the assay was immunoSEQ multiplex PCR. The sample carries around 110,000 clones, about 90% recorded once. The sequencing here drew on peripheral blood, taken in the third trimester of pregnancy. Every receptor here comes from a female donor in good health, enrolled as a control in a pregnancy study.

The chain uses TRBV5-4 and TRBJ2-6; D gene uncertain. Trimming took 4 bases from V and 2 from J, leaving 7 bases between them. Germline CDR1 is SGHNT and CDR2 is YYREEE (reference sequence). The CDR3 covers 14 residues. The CDR3 reads CASSRSTGANVLTF. CDR3 sequence (DNA): TGTGCCAGCAGCCGCAGTACTGGGGCCAACGTCCTGACTTTC.

CDR3 sequence: CAISGEVTNSPLHF. The CDR3 DNA follows: TGTGCCATCAGTGGAGAGGTGACCAACTCACCCCTCCACTTT. The rearrangement uses TRBV10-3 and TRBJ1-6; no definite D call. The V gene's germline CDR1 is ENHRY and CDR2 SYGVKD. This CDR3 has 14 residues. V dropped 4 bases and J dropped 10 bases, with 14 bases sitting between them.

A single count supports this clone. The chain carries TRBV6-5 and TRBJ2-3; possibly TRBD1 for D (6 bases). Trimming took off 7 bases at V and 3 bases at J, with 14 bases between the two ends. The CDR3 contains 14 residues. The germline V gene encodes CDR1 MNHEY and CDR2 SVGAGI. The CDR3: CASTTGFGTDTQYF. Here the CDR3 DNA reads TGTGCCAGCACCACAGGGTTTGGTACAGATACGCAGTATTTT.

The rearrangement uses TRBV18 and TRBJ2-1, with 9 positions matching TRBD1. Losses at the gene ends were 2 bases for V and 0 bases for J; bases not matched to a gene: 5. This CDR3 is 17 amino acids long. Germline loops: CDR1 KGHSH, CDR2 LQKENI. The CDR3 DNA is TGTGCCAGCTCACCAGAACAGGGGGCGAGCTCCTACAATGAGCAGTTCTTC. The encoded protein is CASSPEQGASSYNEQFF.

V gene TRBV2 combines with J gene TRBJ2-2; 8 positions match TRBD1. CDR3 size: 15 residues. Germline V gives CDR1 SNHLY, CDR2 FYNNEI. V was clipped by 6 bases and J by 2 bases; unmatched bases: 5. The CDR3 DNA reads as TGTGCCAGCAGGCTACAGGGGGACAACACCGGGGAGCTGTTTTTT. Protein: CASRLQGDNTGELFF.

CDR3 bases: TGTGCCAGTAGTCTTTTGAACACTGAAGCTTTCTTT. Translated, it gives CASSLLNTEAFF. The chain links TRBV19 to TRBJ1-1; D gene ambiguous. Trimming left V 5 bases short and J 0 bases short, with 4 bases between. CDR1 LNHDA and CDR2 SQIVND come from the germline V gene (reference sequence). This CDR3 has 12 residues.

This rearrangement joins TRBV6-5 to TRBJ2-3; maybe TRBD1 (5 bases). The CDR3 consists of 14 residues. CDR1 is MNHEY, CDR2 SVGAGI, per germline. Trimming stripped 0 bases from V and 4 bases from J, with 8 bases between. CDR3 bases: TGTGCCAGCAGTTACTCTTCGACAGCAGATACGCAGTATTTT. Protein product: CASSYSSTADTQYF.

The J gene is TRBJ1-1, the V gene TRBV6-8; weak D call: TRBD1 (6 bases). V lost 8 bases, J lost 3 bases, and 16 bases lay in between. The CDR3 spans 14 residues. CDR1 and CDR2 from the germline V gene are MNHGY and SAAAGT. For the CDR3, the DNA is TGTGCCAGCCCCGGGGGGGGCTCACACACTGAAGCTTTCTTT. Amino acid sequence: CASPGGGSHTEAFF.

The V gene is TRBV7-2, the J gene TRBJ1-1; tentatively, D is TRBD1 (5 bases). The CDR3 contains 15 residues. Germline loops: CDR1 SGHTA, CDR2 FQGNSA. Trimming removed 2 bases from V and 3 bases from J, with 13 bases in between. The CDR3 coding sequence is TGTGCCAGCAGCTTAAGAGGAGGGGCGCACACTGAAGCTTTCTTT. Protein sequence: CASSLRGGAHTEAFF.

The chain couples TRBV25-1 to TRBJ2-7; no clear D. The ends were cut back, 2 bases at V and 0 bases at J, with 5 bases in the middle. Germline CDR1 and CDR2: MGHDK and SYGVNS. This CDR3 spans 13 amino acids. CDR3 loop: CASSEHGSYEQYF. DNA for the CDR3: TGTGCCAGCAGTGAACACGGCTCCTACGAGCAGTACTTC.

The gene calls are TRBV7-2 and TRBJ1-2, with TRBD1 as a possible D gene (6 bases). This CDR3 contains 14 residues. Germline CDR1 reads SGHTA; CDR2 reads FQGNSA. Trimming cost V 5 bases and J 0 bases, with 10 bases left between them. The CDR3 reads CASSPDRTNYGYTF. The CDR3 nucleotides read TGTGCCAGCAGCCCCGACAGGACTAACTATGGCTACACCTTC.

The rearrangement links TRBV5-8 to TRBJ1-4; TRBD1 matches 9 bases. V dropped 3 bases and J dropped 0; count of bases not matched to a gene: 12. The CDR3 spans 19 residues. Germline V gene data show CDR1 as SGHTS and CDR2 as YDEGEE. CDR3 nucleotides: TGTGCCAGCAGCTCCGGACAGGGGTCCACCCCTACAACTAATGAAAAACTGTTTTTT. Amino acids: CASSSGQGSTPTTNEKLFF.

V gene TRBV7-2 combines with J gene TRBJ1-2; 8 positions match TRBD1. V shed 3 bases and J 5 bases; nucleotides not matched to a gene: 5. This CDR3 comprises 14 residues. Germline CDR1 is SGHTA and CDR2 is FQGNSA. The CDR3 region is CASSFATGDYGYTF. The CDR3 nucleotides read TGTGCCAGCAGCTTTGCGACAGGGGATTATGGCTACACCTTC.

The chain combines TRBV9 with TRBJ1-4, with a possible D match to TRBD1 (5 bases). Trimming took off 2 bases at V and 3 bases at J, with 11 bases between the two ends. The CDR3 covers 15 residues. Germline V gives CDR1 SGDLS, CDR2 YYNGEE. The CDR3 is CASSVGGWANEKLFF. CDR3 nucleotides: TGTGCCAGCAGCGTTGGGGGGTGGGCTAATGAAAAACTGTTTTTT.

This sequence joins TRBV2 and TRBJ1-4; 9 nucleotides line up with TRBD1. The ends lost 5 bases at V and 7 bases at J; junction bases unmatched: 11. This CDR3 spans 16 amino acids. From germline, CDR1 is SNHLY and CDR2 FYNNEI. CDR3 amino acids: CASSSGTGYGGEKLFF. Written as DNA, the CDR3 is TGTGCCAGCAGTTCAGGGACAGGGTACGGGGGTGAAAAACTGTTTTTT.

Only one count was recorded for this clone. This sequence joins TRBV7-2 and TRBJ2-7, with D unclear. The length of the CDR3 is 12 residues. CDR1 and CDR2 (germline): SGHTA, FQGNSA. Deletions cut 2 bases from V and 4 bases from J, with 6 bases between. The CDR3 DNA reads as TGTGCCAGCAGCTTAAGGAGTTACGAGCAGTACTTC. It specifies CASSLRSYEQYF.

This chain uses TRBV7-9 with TRBJ2-7, with a possible D match to TRBD1 (6 bases). V dropped 5 bases and J dropped 4 bases, with 9 bases sitting between them. Germline V CDR1 and CDR2: SEHNR, FQNEAQ (reference sequence). The CDR3 spans 12 residues. CDR3 residues: CASSTDSYEQYF. CDR3 sequence (DNA): TGTGCCAGCAGCACGGACAGTTACGAGCAGTACTTC.

This chain connects TRBV7-2 to TRBJ2-1, with D possibly TRBD1 on 7 matching bases. V lost 1 base and J 5 bases, leaving 15 bases between the germline ends. The CDR3 contains 16 residues. Germline V gene data show CDR1 as SGHTA and CDR2 as FQGNSA. This CDR3 is CASSLVSGGPNNEQFF. The CDR3 DNA is TGTGCCAGCAGCTTAGTTTCAGGGGGGCCAAACAATGAGCAGTTCTTC.

This clone was recorded once. The chain joins TRBV5-1 to TRBJ1-2; 7 bases fit TRBD1. Germline V CDR1 and CDR2: SGHRS, YFSETQ. The CDR3 consists of 14 residues. V lost 5 bases to trimming and J lost 2 bases; unmatched junction nucleotides: 6. CDR3: CASRQDRTNYGYTF. The CDR3 region has the DNA TGCGCCAGCAGGCAGGACAGGACCAACTATGGCTACACCTTC.

This chain links TRBV4-1 with TRBJ1-2; D remains unclear. Deletions cut 1 base from V and 1 base from J, with 7 bases between. Germline V gene sequence: CDR1 MGHRA, CDR2 YSYEKL. The CDR3 totals 14 residues. CDR3 DNA: TGCGCCAGCAGCCAAGCGCGCCTTAACTATGGCTACACCTTC. Translating gives CASSQARLNYGYTF.

The rearrangement uses TRBV2 and TRBJ1-1, with D possibly TRBD1 on 6 matching bases. This CDR3 comprises 15 residues. Germline lookup yields CDR1 SNHLY and CDR2 FYNNEI. V was cut by 7 bases and J by 0 bases, with 15 bases left in between. CDR3 coding DNA: TGTGCCAGCATCGAGGGGGGGGAGATGAACACTGAAGCTTTCTTT. Translated, it gives CASIEGGEMNTEAFF. The variable domain in full, completed from reference TRBV2 and TRBJ1-1, reads EPEVTQTPSHQVTQMGQEVILRCVPISNHLYFYWYRQILGQKVEFLVSFYNNEISEKSEIFDDQFSVERPDGSNFTLKIRSTKLEDSAMYFCASIEGGEMNTEAFFGQGTRLTVV.